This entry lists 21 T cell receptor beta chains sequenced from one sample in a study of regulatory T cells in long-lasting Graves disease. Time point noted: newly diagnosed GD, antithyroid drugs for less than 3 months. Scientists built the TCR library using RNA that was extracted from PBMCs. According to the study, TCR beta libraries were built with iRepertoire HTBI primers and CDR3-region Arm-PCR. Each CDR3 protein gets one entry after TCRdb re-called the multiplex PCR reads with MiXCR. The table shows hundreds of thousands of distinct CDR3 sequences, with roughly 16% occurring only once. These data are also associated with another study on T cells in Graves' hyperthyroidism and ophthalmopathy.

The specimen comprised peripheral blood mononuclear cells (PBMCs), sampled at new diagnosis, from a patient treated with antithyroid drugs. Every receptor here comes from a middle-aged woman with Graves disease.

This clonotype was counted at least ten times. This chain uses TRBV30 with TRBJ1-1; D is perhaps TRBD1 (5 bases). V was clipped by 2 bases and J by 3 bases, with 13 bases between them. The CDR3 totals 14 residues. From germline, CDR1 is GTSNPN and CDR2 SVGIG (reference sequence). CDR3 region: CAWSSMVGDTEAFF. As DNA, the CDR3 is TGTGCCTGGAGTAGTATGGTGGGGGACACTGAAGCTTTCTTT.

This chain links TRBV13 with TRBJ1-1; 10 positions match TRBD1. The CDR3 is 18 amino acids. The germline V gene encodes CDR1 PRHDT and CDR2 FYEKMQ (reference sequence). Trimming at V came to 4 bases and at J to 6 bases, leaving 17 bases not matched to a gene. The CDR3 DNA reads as TGTGCCAGCAGCTCAACAAAGACAGGGGGCCTAGCAGGCGCTGAAGCTTTCTTT. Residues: CASSSTKTGGLAGAEAFF.

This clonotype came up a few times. This CDR3 reads CASSSSLGGGVSPLHF. CDR3 DNA: TGTGCCAGCAGTTCTTCCTTAGGTGGCGGTGTTTCACCCCTCCACTTT. The rearrangement links TRBV28 to TRBJ1-6; D uncertain. Trimming took 4 bases from V and 9 from J, leaving 19 bases between them. Germline V gene sequence: CDR1 MDHEN, CDR2 SYDVKM. The CDR3 is 16 residues long.

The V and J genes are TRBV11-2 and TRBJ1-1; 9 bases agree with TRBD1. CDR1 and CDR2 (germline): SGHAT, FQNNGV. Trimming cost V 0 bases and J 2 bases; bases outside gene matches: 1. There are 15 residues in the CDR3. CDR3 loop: CASSLEQGANTEAFF. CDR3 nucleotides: TGTGCCAGCAGCTTAGAACAGGGGGCAAACACTGAAGCTTTCTTT.

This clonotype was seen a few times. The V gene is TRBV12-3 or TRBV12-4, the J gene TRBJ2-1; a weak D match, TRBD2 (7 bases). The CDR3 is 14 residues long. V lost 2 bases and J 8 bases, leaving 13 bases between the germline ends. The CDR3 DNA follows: TGTGCCAGCAGTTTAATGGGGGGGCGGGATGAGCAGTTCTTC. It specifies CASSLMGGRDEQFF.

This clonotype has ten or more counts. CDR3 nucleotides: TGTGCCAGCAGCTTGGACACCTTAGGCTATGGCTACACCTTC. Amino acid sequence: CASSLDTLGYGYTF. The V call is TRBV9, the J call TRBJ1-2; perhaps TRBD1 as D (5 bases). Germline CDR1 SGDLS, CDR2 YYNGEE. The CDR3 is made up of 14 amino acids. Trimming removed 4 bases from V and 4 bases from J, with 14 bases in between.

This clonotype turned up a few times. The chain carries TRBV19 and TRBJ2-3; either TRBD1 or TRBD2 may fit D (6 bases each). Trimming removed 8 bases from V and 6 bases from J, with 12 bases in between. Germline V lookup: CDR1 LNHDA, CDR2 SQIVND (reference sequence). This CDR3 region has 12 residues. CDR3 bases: TGTGCCAGTGCGCCGGGGGCGGATACGCAGTATTTT. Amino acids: CASAPGADTQYF. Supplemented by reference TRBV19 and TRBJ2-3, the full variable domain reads DGGITQSPKYLFRKEGQNVTLSCEQNLNHDAMYWYRQDPGQGLRLIYYSQIVNDFQKGDIAEGYSVSREKKESFPLTVTSAQKNPTAFYLCASAPGADTQYFGPGTRLTVL.

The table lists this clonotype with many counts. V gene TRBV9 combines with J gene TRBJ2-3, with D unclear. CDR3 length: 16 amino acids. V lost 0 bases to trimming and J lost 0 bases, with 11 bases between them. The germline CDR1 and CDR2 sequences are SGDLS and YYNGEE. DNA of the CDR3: TGTGCCAGCAGCGTAGTCGGGTCGACAAGCACAGATACGCAGTATTTT. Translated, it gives CASSVVGSTSTDTQYF. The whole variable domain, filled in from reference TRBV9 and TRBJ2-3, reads DSGVTQTPKHLITATGQRVTLRCSPRSGDLSVYWYQQSLDQGLQFLIQYYNGEERAKGNILERFSAQQFPDLHSELNLSSLELGDSALYFCASSVVGSTSTDTQYFGPGTRLTVL.

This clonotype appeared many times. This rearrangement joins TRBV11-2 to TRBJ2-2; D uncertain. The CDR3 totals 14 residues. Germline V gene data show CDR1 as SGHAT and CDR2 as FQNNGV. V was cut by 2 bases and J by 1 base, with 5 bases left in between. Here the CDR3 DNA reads TGTGCCAGCAGCTTAATCCTGAACACCGGGGAGCTGTTTTTT. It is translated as CASSLILNTGELFF.

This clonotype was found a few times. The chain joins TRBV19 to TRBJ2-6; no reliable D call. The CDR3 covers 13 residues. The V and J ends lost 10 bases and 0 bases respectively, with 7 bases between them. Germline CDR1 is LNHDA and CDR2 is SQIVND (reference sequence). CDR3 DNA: TGTGCCATAACCAACTCTGGGGCCAACGTCCTGACTTTC. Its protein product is CAITNSGANVLTF.

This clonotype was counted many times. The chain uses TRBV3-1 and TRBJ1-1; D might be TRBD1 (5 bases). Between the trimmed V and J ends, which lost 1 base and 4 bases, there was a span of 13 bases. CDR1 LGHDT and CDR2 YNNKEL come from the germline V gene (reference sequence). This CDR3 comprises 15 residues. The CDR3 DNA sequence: TGTGCCAGCAGCCAAGTGACGGGGGGTGGCACTGAAGCTTTCTTT. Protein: CASSQVTGGGTEAFF.

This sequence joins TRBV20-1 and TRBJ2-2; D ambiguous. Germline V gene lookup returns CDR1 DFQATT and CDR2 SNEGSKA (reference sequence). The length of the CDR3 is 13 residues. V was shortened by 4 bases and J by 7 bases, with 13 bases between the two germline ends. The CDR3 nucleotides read TGCAGTGCTATCGACCTCGGTAACGGGGAGCTGTTTTTT. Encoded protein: CSAIDLGNGELFF.

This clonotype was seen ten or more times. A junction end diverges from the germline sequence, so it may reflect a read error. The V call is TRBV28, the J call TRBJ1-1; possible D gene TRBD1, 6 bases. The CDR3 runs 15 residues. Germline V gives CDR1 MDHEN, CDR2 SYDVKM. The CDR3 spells CASSQVAGERTEAFF. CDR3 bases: TGCGCCAGCAGCCAAGTAGCAGGGGAACGCACTGAAGCTTTCTTT.

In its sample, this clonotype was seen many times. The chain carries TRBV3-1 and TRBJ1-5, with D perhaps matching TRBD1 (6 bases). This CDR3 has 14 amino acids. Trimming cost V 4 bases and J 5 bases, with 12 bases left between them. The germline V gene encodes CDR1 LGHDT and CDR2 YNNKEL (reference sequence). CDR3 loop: CASSRSGAHQPQHF. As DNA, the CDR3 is TGTGCCAGCAGCCGCTCAGGGGCGCATCAGCCCCAGCATTTT.

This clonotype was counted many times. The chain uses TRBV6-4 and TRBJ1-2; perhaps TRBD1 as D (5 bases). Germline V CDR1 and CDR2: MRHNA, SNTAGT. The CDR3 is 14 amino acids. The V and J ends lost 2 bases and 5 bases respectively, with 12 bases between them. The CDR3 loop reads CASSDKGRMYGYTF. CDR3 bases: TGTGCCAGCAGTGACAAGGGACGGATGTATGGCTACACCTTC.

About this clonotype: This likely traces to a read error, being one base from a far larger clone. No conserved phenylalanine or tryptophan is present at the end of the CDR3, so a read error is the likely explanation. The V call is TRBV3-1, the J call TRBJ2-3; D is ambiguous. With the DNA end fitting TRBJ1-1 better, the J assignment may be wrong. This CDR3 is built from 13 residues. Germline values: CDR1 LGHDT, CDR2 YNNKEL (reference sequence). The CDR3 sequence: CASSQGSGAEAFL. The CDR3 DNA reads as TGTGCCAGCAGCCAGGGGTCGGGCGCTGAAGCTTTCCTT.

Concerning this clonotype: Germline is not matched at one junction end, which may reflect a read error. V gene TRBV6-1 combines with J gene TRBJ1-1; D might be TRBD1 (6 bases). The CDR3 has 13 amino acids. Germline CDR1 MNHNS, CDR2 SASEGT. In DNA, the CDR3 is TGTGCCATTTCGGGACATTTGAACACTGAAACTTTCTTT. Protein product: CAISGHLNTETFF.

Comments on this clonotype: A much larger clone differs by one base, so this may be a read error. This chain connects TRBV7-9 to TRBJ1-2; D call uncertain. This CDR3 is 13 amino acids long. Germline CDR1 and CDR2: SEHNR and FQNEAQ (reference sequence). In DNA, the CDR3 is TGTGCCAGCACCCTCGGAGTGACTTATGGCTACAACTTC. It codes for CASTLGVTYGYNF.

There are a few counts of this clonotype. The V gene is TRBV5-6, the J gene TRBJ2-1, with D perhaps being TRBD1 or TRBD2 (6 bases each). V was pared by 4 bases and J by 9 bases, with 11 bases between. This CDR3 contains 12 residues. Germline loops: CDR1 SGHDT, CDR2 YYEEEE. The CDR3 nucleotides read TGTGCCAGCAGCCTAGGGGGGACTGAGCAGTTCTTC. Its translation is CASSLGGTEQFF.

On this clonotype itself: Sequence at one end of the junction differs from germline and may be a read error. CDR3 in amino acids: CASSDDGYNSPLHF. CDR3 DNA: TGCGCCAGCAGTGATGACGGCTATAATTCACCCCTCCACTTT. The rearrangement uses TRBV3-1 and TRBJ1-6; D unresolved. The CDR3 contains 14 residues. Germline assignment: CDR1 LGHDT and CDR2 YNNKEL (reference sequence). Looking up the rest from reference TRBV3-1 and TRBJ1-6 gives the full variable domain: DTAVSQTPKYLVTQMGNDKSIKCEQNLGHDTMYWYKQDSKKFLKIMFSYNNKELIINETVPNRFSPKSPDKAHLNLHINSLELGDSAVYFCASSDDGYNSPLHFGNGTRLTVT.

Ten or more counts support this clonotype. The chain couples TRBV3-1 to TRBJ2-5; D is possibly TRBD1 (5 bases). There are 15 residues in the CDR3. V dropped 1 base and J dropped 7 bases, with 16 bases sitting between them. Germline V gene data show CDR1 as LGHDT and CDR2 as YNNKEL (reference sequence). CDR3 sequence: CASSQGDKSRGTQYF. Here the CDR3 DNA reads TGTGCCAGCAGCCAAGGTGACAAATCTAGGGGGACCCAGTACTTC.